This is a list of T cell receptor beta chains from one sample in a study of T cells in tumors after PD-1 blockade. Profiling relied on immunoSEQ multiplex PCR, and the TCRdb table lists in-frame clones only, not all of them. The table shows some 9,600 clones, with 55% to 75% occurring only once. Sequences were derived from tumor tissue, sampled after anti-PD-1 treatment. These receptors were obtained from a human donor with basal cell carcinoma. Both conserved end residues are part of each CDR3.

>TRBV7-2|TRBJ1-4
CASSSSSHRIATNEKLFF
>TRBV19|TRBJ2-2
CASSISRNTGELFF
>TRBV5-3|TRBJ2-7
CARSLGWEGDEQYF
>TRBV5-1|TRBJ1-1
CASSLFGENTEAFF
>TRBV6-2/TRBV6-3|TRBJ1-2
CASSTGTGARGYTF
>TRBV5-1|TRBJ2-2
CASSSSDWPPVGGLFF
>TRBV6-5|TRBJ1-2
CASTSVSGYTF
>TRBV4-3|TRBJ1-2
CASSQGTGAGGYTF
>TRBV4-1|TRBJ2-1
CASSQEPGLAGNNEQFF
>TRBV7-2|TRBJ2-1
CASSKTSGSSYNEQFF
>TRBV28|TRBJ1-2
CASSPRWMGGYTF
>TRBV18|TRBJ2-7
CASSPGTDREQYF
>TRBV19|TRBJ1-1
CASKRGQQVPEAFF
>TRBV30|TRBJ1-1
CAWSVRGTPVAFF
>TRBV6-5|TRBJ1-2
CASSRTGNYGYTF
>TRBV11-3|TRBJ2-1
CASSLGVAGGWSSYNEQFF
>TRBV5-4|TRBJ1-1
CASSLDPTVNTEAFF
>TRBV6-7|TRBJ1-5
CASRGQRNQPQHF
>TRBV18|TRBJ2-1
CASSPRDPSSYNEQFF
>TRBV28|TRBJ1-2
CASTPGASYFNTF